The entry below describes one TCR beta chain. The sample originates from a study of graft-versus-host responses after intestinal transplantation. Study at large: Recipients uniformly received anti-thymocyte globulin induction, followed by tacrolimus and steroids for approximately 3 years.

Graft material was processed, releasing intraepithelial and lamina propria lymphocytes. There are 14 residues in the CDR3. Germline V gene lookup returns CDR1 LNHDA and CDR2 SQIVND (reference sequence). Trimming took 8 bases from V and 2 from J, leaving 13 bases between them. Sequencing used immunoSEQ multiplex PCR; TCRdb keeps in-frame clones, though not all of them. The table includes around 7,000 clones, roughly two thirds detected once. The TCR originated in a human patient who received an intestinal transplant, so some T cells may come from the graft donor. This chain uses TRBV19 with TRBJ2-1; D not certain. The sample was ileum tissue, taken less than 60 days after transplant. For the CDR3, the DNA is TGTGCCAGTGCCAAACTTCACCCCTACAATGAGCAGTTCTTC. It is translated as CASAKLHPYNEQFF.